These T cell receptor beta chains were read from a single sample in a study of cytomegalovirus exposure and HLA in healthy donors. Assay used: immunoSEQ multiplex PCR; TCRdb lists only in-frame clones, some missing. The table records approximately 170,000 clones, over 80% of them present only once. The sample taken for sequencing was PBMCs. The receptors come from a boy aged 2-9 years in good health and CMV-seronegative. CDR3s include the opening cysteine and the closing phenylalanine or tryptophan. A D gene is named only where the DNA matches it firmly. Part of the rows lack a size; the others show once, few, many or a class for expanded clones.

>TRBV5-4|TRBJ2-1|-|-
TGTGCCAGCAGGGCGAGGCCCTACAATGAGCAGTTCTTC
CASRARPYNEQFF
>TRBV2|TRBJ2-1|-|TRBD2
TGTGCCAGCAGCGTACTAGCGGGGGGGAGCAATGAGCAGTTCTTC
CASSVLAGGSNEQFF
>TRBV4-1|TRBJ1-5|-|-
TGCGCCAGCAGCCAAGATATGGGCTATCAGCCCCAGCATTTT
CASSQDMGYQPQHF
>TRBV30|TRBJ2-1|-|TRBD2
TGTGCCTGGATGGTAGCGGGTCACCCGACCTACAATGAGCAGTTCTTC
CAWMVAGHPTYNEQFF
>TRBV7-6|TRBJ2-7|-|-
TGTGCCAGCAGCTCCGGACTTTTCTCCTACGAGCAGTACTTC
CASSSGLFSYEQYF
>TRBV6-6|TRBJ1-5|once|TRBD1
TGTGCCAGCAGTAGACAGGGGGCTGGCAATCAGCCCCAGCATTTT
CASSRQGAGNQPQHF
>TRBV7-9|TRBJ2-2|-|TRBD2
TGTGCCAGCAGCTTCCGGACTAGCGGGAGAGGGTGGACCGGGGAGCTGTTTTTT
CASSFRTSGRGWTGELFF
>TRBV7-9|TRBJ1-2|-|-
TGTGCCAGCAGCTTAGAGGGCGACAGGCGGGAGAACTATGGCTACACCTTC
CASSLEGDRRENYGYTF
>TRBV13|TRBJ1-1|-|-
TGTGCCAGCAGCCTATTTACAGAGATGAACACTGAAGCTTTCTTT
CASSLFTEMNTEAFF
>TRBV12-5|TRBJ2-1|once|-
TGTGCTAGTGGTTTGGTAATTCCGGGGTATGAGCAGTTCTTC
CASGLVIPGYEQFF
>TRBV6-6|TRBJ2-3|-|-
TGTGCCAGCAGAACCCCCGGGGGAAGAGCCACAGATACGCAGTATTTT
CASRTPGGRATDTQYF
>TRBV27|TRBJ2-5|-|TRBD1
TGTGCCAGCAGCTTGACAGGGATGGTTGAGACCCAGTACTTC
CASSLTGMVETQYF
>TRBV29-1|TRBJ2-1|-|TRBD1
TGCAGCGTTGAGGCGTATGGACAGGGAAATGAGCAGTTCTTC
CSVEAYGQGNEQFF
>TRBV9|TRBJ2-2|-|-
TGTGCCAGCAGCTCTTCTTACACCGGGGAGCTGTTTTTT
CASSSSYTGELFF
>TRBV6-5|TRBJ2-7|-|-
TGTGCCAGCAGTTACTCGTACGGTAACGAGCAGTACTTC
CASSYSYGNEQYF
>TRBV9|TRBJ2-3|-|-
TGTGCCAGCAGCGTAGGTTCACAGGCACGCACAGATACGCAGTATTTT
CASSVGSQARTDTQYF
>TRBV7-2|TRBJ2-1|-|TRBD2
TGTGCCAGCAGCTTAGCGCCGAGCGGGGGTCGGTATGAGCAGTTCTTC
CASSLAPSGGRYEQFF
>TRBV19|TRBJ2-6|few|-
TGTGCCAGTCGACAGGCTGTAGGCTCTGGGGCCAACGTCCTGACTTTC
CASRQAVGSGANVLTF
>TRBV6-5|TRBJ2-5|once|-
TGTGCCAGCAGTTATCGTAGAACAGGAGAGACCCAGTACTTC
CASSYRRTGETQYF
>TRBV5-4|TRBJ2-1|-|TRBD2
TGTGCCAGCAGCTTGGGTTCGGGACTAGGGCTAAGGAATGAGCAGTTCTTC
CASSLGSGLGLRNEQFF
>TRBV19|TRBJ2-2|-|TRBD2
TGTGCCAGTAGTATCGCGGGAGGGCAAGACACCGGGGAGCTGTTTTTT
CASSIAGGQDTGELFF
>TRBV5-8|TRBJ1-1|-|-
TGTGCCAGCAGCTTTCCGGGGGTTTCTAGGAGCACTGAAGCTTTCTTT
CASSFPGVSRSTEAFF
>TRBV9|TRBJ2-1|once|TRBD2
TGTGCCAGCAGCGCCGGTAGCGGGAGCTTTGAGCAGTTCTTC
CASSAGSGSFEQFF
>TRBV6-5|TRBJ2-2|-|-
TGTGCCAGCAGTTACTCAGCGGGCACCGGGGAGCTGTTTTTT
CASSYSAGTGELFF
>TRBV7-2|TRBJ1-1|-|-
TGTGCCAGCAGCTTTGACCGGGATGCGAAAGCTTTCTTT
CASSFDRDAKAFF
>TRBV2|TRBJ2-7|few|-
TGTGCCAGCTCGGCTAGTTCGTACGAGCAGTACTTC
CASSASSYEQYF
>TRBV5-6|TRBJ2-1|-|TRBD2
TGTGCCAGCAGCTTGGGACTAGCGGGAGTGAATGAGCAGTTCTTC
CASSLGLAGVNEQFF
>TRBV29-1|TRBJ2-1|-|-
TGCAGCGTGGCTGCGGGGCCCGTGAAGGAGCAGTTCTTC
CSVAAGPVKEQFF
>TRBV9|TRBJ2-3|-|TRBD1
TGTGCCAGCAGCGACGGGACAGGGGGAGATACGCAGTATTTT
CASSDGTGGDTQYF
>TRBV30|TRBJ2-1|-|-
TGTGCCTGGAGCCCACCTAGTCCCTCACCCCCCAATGAGCAGTTCTTC
CAWSPPSPSPPNEQFF
>TRBV5-4|TRBJ2-2|once|-
TGTGCCAGCAGCTTGGACGCGGGTACCGGGGAGCTGTTTTTT
CASSLDAGTGELFF
>TRBV27|TRBJ2-7|-|-
TGTGCCAGCAGTTTAAAACAGGGATTGTACGAGCAGTACTTC
CASSLKQGLYEQYF
>TRBV19|TRBJ2-3|-|TRBD2
TGTGTCAGTAGTATTACTAGCGGTGGCACAGATACGCAGTATTTT
CVSSITSGGTDTQYF